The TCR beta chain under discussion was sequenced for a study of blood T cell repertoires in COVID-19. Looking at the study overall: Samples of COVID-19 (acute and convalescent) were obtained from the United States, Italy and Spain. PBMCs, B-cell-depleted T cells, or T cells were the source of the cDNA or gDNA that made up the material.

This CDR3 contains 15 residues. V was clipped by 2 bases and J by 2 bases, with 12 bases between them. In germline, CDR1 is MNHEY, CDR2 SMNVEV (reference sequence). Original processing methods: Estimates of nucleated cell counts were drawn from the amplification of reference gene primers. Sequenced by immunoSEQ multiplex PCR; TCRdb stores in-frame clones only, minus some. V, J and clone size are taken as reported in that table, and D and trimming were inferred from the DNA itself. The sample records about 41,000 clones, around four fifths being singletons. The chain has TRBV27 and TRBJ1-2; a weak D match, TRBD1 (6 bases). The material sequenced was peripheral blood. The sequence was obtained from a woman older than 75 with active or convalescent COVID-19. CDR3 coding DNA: TGTGCCAGCAGTTTAACAGGGCCCTCAAACTATGGCTACACCTTC. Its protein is CASSLTGPSNYGYTF.